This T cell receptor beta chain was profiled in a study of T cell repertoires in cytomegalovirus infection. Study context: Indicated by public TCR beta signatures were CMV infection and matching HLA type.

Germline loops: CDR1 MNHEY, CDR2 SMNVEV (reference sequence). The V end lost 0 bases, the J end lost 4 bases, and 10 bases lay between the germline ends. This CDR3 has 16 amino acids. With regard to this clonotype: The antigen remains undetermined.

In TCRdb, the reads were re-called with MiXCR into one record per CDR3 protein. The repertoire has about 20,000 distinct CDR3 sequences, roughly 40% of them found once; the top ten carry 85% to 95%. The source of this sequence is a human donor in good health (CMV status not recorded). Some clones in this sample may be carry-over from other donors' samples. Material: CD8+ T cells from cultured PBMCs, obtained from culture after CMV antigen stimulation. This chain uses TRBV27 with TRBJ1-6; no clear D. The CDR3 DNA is TGTGCCAGCAGTTTATCGGGCAGGAGTTATAATTCACCCCTCCACTTT. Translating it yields CASSLSGRSYNSPLHF.